These 20 T cell receptor beta chains were sequenced from one sample in a study of T cell changes during pregnancy in multiple sclerosis. Using immunoSEQ multiplex PCR, the repertoire was profiled, and TCRdb retains in-frame clones only, with some absent. Of 20,000 to 25,000 clones listed, about 89% were seen once; the top ten hold under 8%. The sequencing here drew on CD8+ T cells from peripheral blood mononuclear cells, taken in the first trimester of pregnancy. The receptors come from a female donor with multiple sclerosis, enrolled in a pregnancy study.

CDR3 DNA: TGTGCCAGCAAGGGGCGGCTGAACACTGAAGCTTTCTTT. The encoded protein is CASKGRLNTEAFF. The genes are TRBV13 and TRBJ1-1; D might be TRBD1 (5 bases). V was trimmed by 7 bases and J by 0 bases, leaving 9 bases between them. In germline, CDR1 is PRHDT, CDR2 FYEKMQ (reference sequence). This CDR3 is 13 amino acids long.

The chain recombines TRBV4-3 with TRBJ1-1, with TRBD1 identical over 8 bases. This CDR3 spans 15 amino acids. The germline V gene encodes CDR1 LGHNA and CDR2 YSLEER. The junction had 6 bases not matched to a gene; V was cut back by 0 bases and J by 6 bases. For the CDR3, the DNA is TGCGCCAGCAGCCAAGATCGGACAGGGTTGGCTGAAGCTTTCTTT. This codes for CASSQDRTGLAEAFF.

The rearrangement links TRBV7-9 to TRBJ2-3, with D perhaps TRBD1 (5 bases). Trimming shortened V by 3 bases and J by 2 bases, and 12 bases separated the two germline ends. This CDR3 is built from 15 residues. Germline CDR1 and CDR2: SEHNR and FQNEAQ (reference sequence). The CDR3: CASSFSGSPTDTQYF. In nucleotides, the CDR3 is TGTGCCAGCAGCTTTTCAGGGTCCCCCACAGATACGCAGTATTTT.

In this sample, this clone turned up once. The chain combines TRBV28 with TRBJ2-1; D call uncertain. The length of the CDR3 is 14 residues. The V end lost 1 base, the J end lost 2 bases, and 6 bases lay between the germline ends. In germline, CDR1 is MDHEN, CDR2 SYDVKM. The CDR3 is CASSLSSPYNEQFF. CDR3 DNA: TGTGCCAGCAGTTTATCCTCCCCCTACAATGAGCAGTTCTTC.

V usage is TRBV11-3 and J usage is TRBJ2-1, with 11 positions matching TRBD2. With V trimmed by 5 bases and J by 9 bases, 6 bases remained unmatched. The CDR3 covers 14 residues. Germline V CDR1 and CDR2: SGHNT, YENEEA. The CDR3 DNA reads as TGTGCCAGCAGCCCACTAGCGGGAGAGATTGAGCAGTTCTTC. Its protein is CASSPLAGEIEQFF.

This chain uses TRBV4-3 with TRBJ2-2; 11 nucleotides line up with TRBD1. V trimming: 3 bases; J trimming: 5 bases; junction bases outside the gene matches: 5. The CDR3 is 16 residues long. Germline V gene lookup returns CDR1 LGHNA and CDR2 YSLEER. The CDR3 DNA sequence: TGCGCCAGCAGCCATTGGACAGGGGGCGTAACCGGGGAGCTGTTTTTT. Translated, it gives CASSHWTGGVTGELFF.

This clone was seen only once. The J gene is TRBJ2-2, the V gene TRBV7-2, with D unclear. The germline gives CDR1 SGHTA, CDR2 FQGNSA. V dropped 2 bases and J dropped 0 bases, with 7 bases sitting between them. The CDR3 length is 15 residues. CDR3 in DNA: TGTGCCAGCAGCTTAACGGTAGCGAACACCGGGGAGCTGTTTTTT. It translates to CASSLTVANTGELFF. Supplemented by reference TRBV7-2 and TRBJ2-2, the full variable domain reads GAGVSQSPSNKVTEKGKDVELRCDPISGHTALYWYRQSLGQGLEFLIYFQGNSAPDKSGLPSDRFSAERTGGSVSTLTIQRTQQEDSAVYLCASSLTVANTGELFFGEGSRLTVL.

The chain is built from TRBV27 and TRBJ2-7, with D maybe TRBD1 (6 bases). This CDR3 region has 13 residues. In germline, CDR1 is MNHEY, CDR2 SMNVEV (reference sequence). The V gene lost 4 bases and the J gene lost 7 bases, with 14 bases spanning the gap. CDR3 sequence (DNA): TGTGCCAGCAGTTCTACAGGGCCCTGGGAGCAGTACTTC. It codes for CASSSTGPWEQYF.

The V gene is TRBV6-1, the J gene TRBJ2-1; D not resolved. Germline assignment: CDR1 MNHNS and CDR2 SASEGT. Trimming cost V 2 bases and J 0 bases, with 8 bases left between them. This CDR3 spans 15 amino acids. CDR3 in amino acids: CASSEHSSSYNEQFF. DNA for the CDR3: TGTGCCAGCAGTGAACACTCGAGCTCCTACAATGAGCAGTTCTTC.

This chain uses TRBV6-5 with TRBJ1-1; D might be TRBD1 (5 bases). Germline assignment: CDR1 MNHEY and CDR2 SVGAGI. V was pared by 2 bases and J by 8 bases, with 12 bases between. The CDR3 runs 13 residues. CDR3 region: CASSYLWQGEAFF. The CDR3 DNA is TGTGCCAGCAGTTACCTTTGGCAGGGAGAAGCTTTCTTT.

This chain uses TRBV27 with TRBJ1-1; the D gene is possibly TRBD1 (6 bases). The CDR3 has 15 amino acids. V dropped 5 bases and J dropped 0 bases, with 13 bases sitting between them. The germline V gene encodes CDR1 MNHEY and CDR2 SMNVEV (reference sequence). DNA for the CDR3: TGTGCCAGCAGTCCGGAGGACAGCCTGAACACTGAAGCTTTCTTT. Translating it yields CASSPEDSLNTEAFF.

The chain joins TRBV29-1 to TRBJ2-1, with D unresolved. This CDR3 has 15 residues. Germline V gene lookup returns CDR1 SQVTM and CDR2 ANQGSEA. V gave up 3 bases and J gave up 1 base, with 13 bases separating them. CDR3 sequence (DNA): TGCAGCGTTGACTACTTGGGCGAGTCCTACAATGAGCAGTTCTTC. Residues: CSVDYLGESYNEQFF.

The chain employs TRBV27 and TRBJ2-3, with D unresolved. Germline V gene sequence: CDR1 MNHEY, CDR2 SMNVEV (reference sequence). The CDR3 consists of 14 residues. V was shortened by 6 bases and J by 1 base, with 11 bases between the two germline ends. The CDR3 DNA reads TGTGCCAGCAGCAACAGTTGGGGCACAGATACGCAGTATTTT. This codes for CASSNSWGTDTQYF.

The gene calls are TRBV27 and TRBJ2-1, with 13 bases that match TRBD2. J lost 3 bases, V lost 2 bases, and 7 bases had no gene match. The CDR3 is 18 amino acids. Germline V gene sequence: CDR1 MNHEY, CDR2 SMNVEV (reference sequence). The CDR3 region has the DNA TGTGCCAGCAGTTTAAAGCGACTAGCGGGAGGAGTCTACAATGAGCAGTTCTTC. The encoded protein is CASSLKRLAGGVYNEQFF.

The V and J genes are TRBV27 and TRBJ1-5, with D unclear. This CDR3 has 13 amino acids. Per the germline V gene, CDR1 is MNHEY and CDR2 is SMNVEV (reference sequence). V was shortened by 7 bases and J by 0 bases, with 7 bases between the two germline ends. The CDR3 coding sequence is TGTGCCAGCAAACAGTATAGCAATCAGCCCCAGCATTTT. This codes for CASKQYSNQPQHF.

The chain recombines TRBV13 with TRBJ2-7, with 7 bases matching TRBD2. Germline assignment: CDR1 PRHDT and CDR2 FYEKMQ (reference sequence). The J segment lost 5 bases and the V segment lost 5 bases, leaving 9 bases of the junction unmatched. This CDR3 is 14 amino acids long. In DNA, the CDR3 is TGTGCCAGCAGCCCCGCCCTGCGGGAGCACGAGCAGTACTTC. Its translation: CASSPALREHEQYF. Full variable domain (remainder filled in from reference TRBV13 and TRBJ2-7): AAGVIQSPRHLIKEKRETATLKCYPIPRHDTVYWYQQGPGQDPQFLISFYEKMQSDKGSIPDRFSAQQFSDYHSELNMSSLELGDSALYFCASSPALREHEQYFGPGTRLTVT.

V and J are TRBV21-1 and TRBJ2-3; the table calls TRBD2, which could not be checked here. TRBV21-1 is given as a pseudogene. The CDR3 extends over 19 amino acids. This CDR3 is CASSKALGQPGLATDTQYF. CDR3 nucleotide sequence: TGTGCCAGCAGCAAAGCCCTCGGGCAGCCGGGACTAGCAACAGATACGCAGTATTTT.

The chain combines TRBV15 with TRBJ1-2, with 7 bases matching TRBD1. The germline V gene has CDR1 LNHNV and CDR2 YYDKDF (reference sequence). The length of the CDR3 is 15 residues. The ends lost 0 bases at V and 3 bases at J; junction bases unmatched: 4. The CDR3 DNA follows: TGTGCCACCAGCAGAGATATAGGGGGCGACTATGGCTACACCTTC. Translation gives CATSRDIGGDYGYTF.

The chain employs TRBV28 and TRBJ2-1; TRBD1 aligns across 9 bases. After removal of 6 bases from V and 7 bases from J, the junction contained 10 bases not matched to a gene. Looked up from germline, CDR1 is MDHEN and CDR2 is SYDVKM. This CDR3 is built from 15 residues. CDR3 protein: CASSPDRGEWNEQFF. CDR3 sequence (DNA): TGTGCCAGCAGCCCGGACAGGGGCGAGTGGAATGAGCAGTTCTTC.

This chain uses TRBV6-6 with TRBJ2-3, with 8 bases matching TRBD2. Trimming at V came to 4 bases and at J to 2 bases, leaving 8 bases not matched to a gene. Germline-derived CDR1 and CDR2 are MNHNY and SVGAGI (reference sequence). The CDR3 contains 16 residues. Written as DNA, the CDR3 is TGTGCCAGCAGTTTCTGGGAAGCGGGGGCCACAGATACGCAGTATTTT. Its protein is CASSFWEAGATDTQYF.